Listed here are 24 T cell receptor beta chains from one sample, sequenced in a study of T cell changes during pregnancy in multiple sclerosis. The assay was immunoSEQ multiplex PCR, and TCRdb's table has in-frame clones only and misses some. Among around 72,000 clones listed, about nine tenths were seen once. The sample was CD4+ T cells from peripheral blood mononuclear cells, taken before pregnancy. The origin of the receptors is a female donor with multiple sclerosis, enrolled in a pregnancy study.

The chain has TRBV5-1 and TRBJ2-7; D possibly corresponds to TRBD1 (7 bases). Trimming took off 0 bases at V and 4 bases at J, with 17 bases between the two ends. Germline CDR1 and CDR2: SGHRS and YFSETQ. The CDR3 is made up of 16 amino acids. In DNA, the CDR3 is TGCGCCAGCAGCTTGGAGGGGGGACAGAGAGCTTACGAGCAGTACTTC. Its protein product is CASSLEGGQRAYEQYF. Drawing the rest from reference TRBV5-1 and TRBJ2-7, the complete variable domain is KAGVTQTPRYLIKTRGQQVTLSCSPISGHRSVSWYQQTPGQGLQFLFEYFSETQRNKGNFPGRFSGRQFSNSRSEMNVSTLELGDSALYLCASSLEGGQRAYEQYFGPGTRLTVT.

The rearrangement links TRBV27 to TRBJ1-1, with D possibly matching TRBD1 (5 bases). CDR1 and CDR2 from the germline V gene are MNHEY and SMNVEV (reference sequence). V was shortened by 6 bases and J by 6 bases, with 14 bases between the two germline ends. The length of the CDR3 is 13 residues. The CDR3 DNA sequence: TGTGCCAGCAGGAGCAGGGTTCTCGCTGAAGCTTTCTTT. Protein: CASRSRVLAEAFF.

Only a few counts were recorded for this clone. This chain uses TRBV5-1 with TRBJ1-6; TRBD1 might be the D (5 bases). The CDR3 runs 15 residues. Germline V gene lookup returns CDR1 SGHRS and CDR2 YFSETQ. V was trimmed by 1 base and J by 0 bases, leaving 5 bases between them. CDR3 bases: TGCGCCAGCAGCTTGCAGGGCTCCTATAATTCACCCCTCCACTTT. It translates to CASSLQGSYNSPLHF.

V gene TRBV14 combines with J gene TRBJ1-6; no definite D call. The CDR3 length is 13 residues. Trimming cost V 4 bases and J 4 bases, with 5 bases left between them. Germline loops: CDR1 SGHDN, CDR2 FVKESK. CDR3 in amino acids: CASSRQYNSPLHF. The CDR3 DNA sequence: TGTGCCAGCAGCCGTCAGTATAATTCACCCCTCCACTTT. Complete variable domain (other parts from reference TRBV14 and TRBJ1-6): EAGVTQFPSHSVIEKGQTVTLRCDPISGHDNLYWYRRVMGKEIKFLLHFVKESKQDESGMPNNRFLAERTGGTYSTLKVQPAELEDSGVYFCASSRQYNSPLHFGNGTRLTVT.

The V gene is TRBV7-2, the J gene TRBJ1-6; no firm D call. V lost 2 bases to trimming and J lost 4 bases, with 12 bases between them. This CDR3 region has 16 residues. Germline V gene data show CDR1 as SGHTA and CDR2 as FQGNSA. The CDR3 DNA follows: TGTGCCAGCAGCTTAAATCCTAGAGAGTATAATTCACCCCTCCACTTT. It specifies CASSLNPREYNSPLHF.

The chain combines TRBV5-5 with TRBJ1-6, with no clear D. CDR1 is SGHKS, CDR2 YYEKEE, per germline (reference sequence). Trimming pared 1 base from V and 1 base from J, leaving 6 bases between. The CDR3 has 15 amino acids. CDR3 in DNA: TGTGCCAGCAGCTTGAGTAGTTCCTATAATTCACCCCTCCACTTT. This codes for CASSLSSSYNSPLHF.

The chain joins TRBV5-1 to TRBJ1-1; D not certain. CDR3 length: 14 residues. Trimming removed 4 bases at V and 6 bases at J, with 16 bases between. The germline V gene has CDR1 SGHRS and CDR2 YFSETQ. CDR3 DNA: TGCGCCAGCAGCCCGGAGCGGGGTAGGGCTGAAGCTTTCTTT. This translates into CASSPERGRAEAFF.

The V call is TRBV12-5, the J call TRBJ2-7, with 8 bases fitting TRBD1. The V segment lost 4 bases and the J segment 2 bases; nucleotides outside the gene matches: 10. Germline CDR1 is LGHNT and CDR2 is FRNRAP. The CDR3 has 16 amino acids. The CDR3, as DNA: TGTGCTAGTGGTTGGCCCAGACAGGGGACCCCCTACGAGCAGTACTTC. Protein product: CASGWPRQGTPYEQYF.

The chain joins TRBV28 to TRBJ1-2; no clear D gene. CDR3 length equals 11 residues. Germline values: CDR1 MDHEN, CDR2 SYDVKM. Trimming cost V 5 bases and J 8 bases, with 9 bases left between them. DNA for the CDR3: TGTGCCAGCAGTGACCTAGGAGGCTACACCTTC. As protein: CASSDLGGYTF.

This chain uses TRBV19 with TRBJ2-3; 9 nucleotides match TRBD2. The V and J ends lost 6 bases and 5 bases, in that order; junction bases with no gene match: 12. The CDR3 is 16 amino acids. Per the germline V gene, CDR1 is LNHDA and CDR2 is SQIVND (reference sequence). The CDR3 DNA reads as TGTGCCAGTAGGAAACGACAGCGGGAGGTGTTAGATACGCAGTATTTT. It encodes CASRKRQREVLDTQYF.

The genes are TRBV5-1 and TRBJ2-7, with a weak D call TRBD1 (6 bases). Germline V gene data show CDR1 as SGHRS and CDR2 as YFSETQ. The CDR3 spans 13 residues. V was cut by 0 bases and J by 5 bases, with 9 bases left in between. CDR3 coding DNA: TGCGCCAGCAGCTTGGCAGGGGCCCACGAGCAGTACTTC. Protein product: CASSLAGAHEQYF.

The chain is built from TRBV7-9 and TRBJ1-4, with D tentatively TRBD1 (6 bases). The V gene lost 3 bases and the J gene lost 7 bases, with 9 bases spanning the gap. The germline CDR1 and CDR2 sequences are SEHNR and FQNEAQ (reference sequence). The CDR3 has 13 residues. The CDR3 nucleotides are TGTGCCAGCAGCTTGTGGACAGTTGAAAAACTGTTTTTT. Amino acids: CASSLWTVEKLFF.

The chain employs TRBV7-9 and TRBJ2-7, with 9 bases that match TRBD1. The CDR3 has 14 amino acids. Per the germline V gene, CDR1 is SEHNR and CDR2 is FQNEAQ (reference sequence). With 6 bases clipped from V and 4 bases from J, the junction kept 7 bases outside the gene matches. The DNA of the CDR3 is TGTGCCAGCAGTCCACGGGACAGGGTTTACGAGCAGTACTTC. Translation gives CASSPRDRVYEQYF.

The CDR3 is CASSGPGQGYNEQFF. CDR3 in DNA: TGTGCCAGCAGTGGACCGGGACAGGGCTACAATGAGCAGTTCTTC. The rearrangement joins TRBV28 to TRBJ2-1, with 9 bases aligning to TRBD1. CDR3 size: 15 residues. V lost 5 bases, J lost 3 bases, and 5 bases stayed unmatched. Germline V CDR1 and CDR2: MDHEN, SYDVKM. Based on the CDR3 plus reference TRBV28 and TRBJ2-1, the full variable domain is DVKVTQSSRYLVKRTGEKVFLECVQDMDHENMFWYRQDPGLGLRLIYFSYDVKMKEKGDIPEGYSVSREKKERFSLILESASTNQTSMYLCASSGPGQGYNEQFFGPGTRLTVL.

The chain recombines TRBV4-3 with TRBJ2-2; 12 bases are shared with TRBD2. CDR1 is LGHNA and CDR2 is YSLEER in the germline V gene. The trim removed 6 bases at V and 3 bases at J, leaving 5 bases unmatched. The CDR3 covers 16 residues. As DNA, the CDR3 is TGCGCCAGCAGTCCTAGCGGGGGGGCGGACACCGGGGAGCTGTTTTTT. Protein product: CASSPSGGADTGELFF.

The CDR3 here is CASSSNRVGETQYF. Here the CDR3 DNA reads TGCGCCAGCAGCTCGAACAGGGTTGGAGAGACCCAGTACTTC. The chain uses TRBV5-1 and TRBJ2-5; D may be TRBD1 (6 bases). CDR3 length equals 14 residues. Trimming shortened V by 3 bases and J by 4 bases, and 13 bases separated the two germline ends. Germline CDR1 SGHRS, CDR2 YFSETQ.

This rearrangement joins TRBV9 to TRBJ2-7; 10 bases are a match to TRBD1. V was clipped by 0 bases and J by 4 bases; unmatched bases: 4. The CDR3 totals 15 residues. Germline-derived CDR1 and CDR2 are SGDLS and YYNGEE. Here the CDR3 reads CASSVGTGGGYEQYF. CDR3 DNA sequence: TGTGCCAGCAGCGTAGGGACAGGGGGAGGGTACGAGCAGTACTTC.

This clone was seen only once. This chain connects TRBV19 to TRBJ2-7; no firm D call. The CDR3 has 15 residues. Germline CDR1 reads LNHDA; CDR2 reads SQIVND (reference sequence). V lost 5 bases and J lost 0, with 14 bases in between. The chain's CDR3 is CASSSETPYSYEQYF. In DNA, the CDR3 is TGTGCCAGTAGTTCCGAGACACCTTACTCCTACGAGCAGTACTTC.

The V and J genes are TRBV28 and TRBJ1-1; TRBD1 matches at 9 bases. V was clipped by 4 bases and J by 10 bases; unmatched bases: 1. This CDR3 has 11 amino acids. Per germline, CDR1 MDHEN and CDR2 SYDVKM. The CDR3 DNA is TGTGCCAGCAGTTCGGACAGGGGAGCTTTCTTT. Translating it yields CASSSDRGAFF.

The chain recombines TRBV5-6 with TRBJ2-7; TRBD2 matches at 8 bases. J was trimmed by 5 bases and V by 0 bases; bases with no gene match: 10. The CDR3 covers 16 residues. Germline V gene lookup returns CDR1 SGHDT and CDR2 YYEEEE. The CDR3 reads CASSLGSPGGLNEQYF. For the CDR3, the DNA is TGTGCCAGCAGCTTGGGATCCCCGGGGGGGTTGAACGAGCAGTACTTC.

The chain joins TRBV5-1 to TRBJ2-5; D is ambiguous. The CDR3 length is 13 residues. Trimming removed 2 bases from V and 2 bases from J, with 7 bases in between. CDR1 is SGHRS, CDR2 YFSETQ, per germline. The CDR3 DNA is TGCGCCAGCAGCTTTTCCTCGCAAGAGACCCAGTACTTC. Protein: CASSFSSQETQYF.

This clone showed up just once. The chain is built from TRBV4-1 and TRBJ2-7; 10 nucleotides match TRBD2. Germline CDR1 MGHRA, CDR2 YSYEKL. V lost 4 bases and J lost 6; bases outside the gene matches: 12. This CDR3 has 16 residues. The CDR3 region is CASSLRAGGPLLEQYF. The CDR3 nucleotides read TGCGCCAGCAGCCTTAGAGCGGGGGGGCCCCTCCTCGAGCAGTACTTC.

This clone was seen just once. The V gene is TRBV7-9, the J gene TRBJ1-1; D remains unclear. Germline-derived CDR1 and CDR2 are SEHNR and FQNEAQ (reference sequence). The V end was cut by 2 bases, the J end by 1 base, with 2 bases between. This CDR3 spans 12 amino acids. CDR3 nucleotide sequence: TGTGCCAGCAGCTTACAGAACACTGAAGCTTTCTTT. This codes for CASSLQNTEAFF.

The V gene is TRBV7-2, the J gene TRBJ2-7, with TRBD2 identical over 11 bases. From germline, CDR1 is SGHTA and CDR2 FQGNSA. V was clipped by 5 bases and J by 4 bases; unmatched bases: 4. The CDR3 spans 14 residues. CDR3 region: CASSPGLAGYEQYF. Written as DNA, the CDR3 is TGTGCCAGCAGCCCCGGACTAGCGGGTTACGAGCAGTACTTC.